A selection of T cell receptor beta chains follows, all from one sample in a study of OX40 agonist ivuxolimab in advanced cancers. Sequenced by immunoSEQ multiplex PCR; TCRdb stores in-frame clones only, minus some. Among 130,000 or so clones listed, approximately 94% were seen once. Sequenced material: CD4+ or CD8+ T cells sorted from blood, taken in a trial of the OX40 agonist ivuxolimab. Every receptor here comes from an adult with an advanced solid tumor such as melanoma, head and neck, liver or kidney cancer. The CDR3 runs from the conserved cysteine through the conserved F or W. D genes are given only for firm matches. The size of a clone is reported for some rows only, either as once, few or many, or as a class for expanded clones.

V gene	D gene	CDR3 length	J gene	clone size	CDR3 protein	CDR3 DNA
TRBV5-1	TRBD1	14	TRBJ1-3	many	CASSFAQGAGAIYF	TGCGCCAGCAGCTTTGCCCAGGGGGCAGGCGCCATATATTTT
TRBV28	NA	13	TRBJ1-6	NA	CASSFQVNSPLHF	TGTGCCAGCAGTTTTCAGGTGAATTCACCCCTCCACTTT
TRBV7-2	TRBD1	14	TRBJ1-2	NA	CASSFGQGEYGYTF	TGTGCCAGCAGCTTCGGACAGGGAGAATATGGCTACACCTTC
TRBV7-2	TRBD2	17	TRBJ2-3	once	CASSSPGVAGGRNTQYF	TGTGCCAGCAGCTCCCCAGGGGTAGCGGGGGGGCGAAATACGCAGTATTTT
TRBV7-2	NA	12	TRBJ1-5	NA	CASSQYQGPQHF	TGTGCCAGCAGCCAGTACCAAGGGCCCCAGCATTTT
TRBV5-1	NA	14	TRBJ2-7	NA	CASSLSAASYEQYF	TGCGCCAGCAGCTTGTCGGCGGCCTCCTACGAGCAGTACTTC
TRBV7-2	NA	12	TRBJ2-7	NA	CASSPGPYEQYF	TGTGCCAGCAGCCCCGGGCCCTACGAGCAGTACTTC
TRBV11-2	TRBD2	16	TRBJ2-5	NA	CASSPGTSGSYETQYF	TGTGCCAGCAGCCCGGGGACTAGCGGGAGCTATGAGACCCAGTACTTC
TRBV6-1	NA	14	TRBJ1-2	NA	CASSEFRTVLRYTF	TGTGCCAGCAGTGAATTTCGGACAGTGTTAAGATACACCTTC
TRBV7-9	NA	15	TRBJ1-3	NA	CASSLEGGSGNTIYF	TGTGCCAGCAGCTTAGAAGGGGGAAGTGGAAACACCATATATTTT
TRBV7-6	NA	15	TRBJ1-4	NA	CASRAKGATNEKLFF	TGTGCCAGCAGAGCCAAGGGGGCAACTAATGAAAAACTGTTTTTT
TRBV5-6	NA	16	TRBJ1-6	NA	CASSLSSLSYNSPLHF	TGTGCCAGCAGCCTCTCCTCCCTCTCCTATAATTCACCCCTCCACTTT
TRBV7-2	NA	13	TRBJ2-1	NA	CASSARTLAPPFF	TGTGCCAGCAGCGCTCGAACCCTGGCCCCACCATTCTTC
TRBV27	NA	16	TRBJ1-4	NA	CASSFTGQRTNEKLFF	TGTGCCAGCAGTTTCACCGGACAGCGAACTAATGAAAAACTGTTTTTT
TRBV2	NA	13	TRBJ1-5	once	CASTGDLGQPQHF	TGTGCCAGCACCGGGGATTTGGGTCAGCCCCAGCATTTT
TRBV4-2	NA	15	TRBJ2-3	NA	CASSQDRPSTDTQYF	TGTGCCAGCAGCCAAGATAGACCGAGCACAGATACGCAGTATTTT
TRBV6-5	NA	15	TRBJ2-3	NA	CASSYSTLGTDTQYF	TGTGCCAGCAGTTACTCCACCTTGGGAACAGATACGCAGTATTTT
TRBV7-9	NA	13	TRBJ2-1	NA	CASSWAEYNEQFF	TGTGCCAGCAGCTGGGCGGAATACAATGAGCAGTTCTTC
TRBV6-5	NA	13	TRBJ1-4	NA	CASSGSQYEKLFF	TGTGCCAGCAGCGGGAGCCAGTATGAAAAACTGTTTTTT
TRBV27	NA	14	TRBJ2-3	NA	CASRGYGSTDTQYF	TGTGCCAGCAGGGGATACGGGAGCACAGATACGCAGTATTTT
TRBV28	NA	13	TRBJ1-1	NA	CAIREGGRPEAFF	TGTGCCATCCGGGAAGGGGGGAGGCCTGAAGCTTTCTTT
TRBV18	TRBD1	17	TRBJ1-4	once	CASSPQPKGAGNEKLFF	TGTGCCAGCTCACCACAACCTAAGGGGGCTGGGAATGAAAAACTGTTTTTT
TRBV5-6	TRBD2	15	TRBJ2-2	NA	CASSPLAGNTGELFF	TGTGCCAGCAGCCCTTTAGCGGGGAACACCGGGGAGCTGTTTTTT
TRBV28	TRBD2	17	TRBJ2-3	once	CASHSRAGGPWADTQYF	TGTGCCAGCCACTCCAGGGCGGGAGGGCCCTGGGCAGATACGCAGTATTTT
TRBV30	NA	15	TRBJ2-6	NA	CAWKGKSSGANVLTF	TGTGCCTGGAAGGGCAAAAGCTCTGGGGCCAACGTCCTGACTTTC
TRBV7-9	NA	12	TRBJ1-2	NA	CASSLRGNGYTF	TGTGCCAGCAGCTTACGCGGGAATGGCTACACCTTC
TRBV2	NA	14	TRBJ2-7	once	CASRLQGTSDEQYF	TGTGCCAGCAGGTTACAGGGGACTTCGGACGAGCAGTACTTC
TRBV4-1	NA	13	TRBJ1-1	few	CASSQLAIHEAFF	TGCGCCAGCAGCCAACTAGCCATACATGAAGCTTTCTTT
TRBV7-2	NA	17	TRBJ2-1	NA	CASSYGIFSFSYNEQFF	TGTGCCAGCAGCTACGGGATTTTTTCTTTCTCCTACAATGAGCAGTTCTTC
TRBV28	TRBD1	16	TRBJ2-7	NA	CASSRGQGASLYEQYF	TGTGCCAGCAGCCGTGGACAGGGGGCCTCCCTTTACGAGCAGTACTTC
TRBV18	NA	15	TRBJ2-1	NA	CASSPPSVSYNEQFF	TGTGCCAGCTCACCACCCAGCGTCTCCTACAATGAGCAGTTCTTC
TRBV5-1	TRBD2	16	TRBJ2-5	NA	CASSLSTSGGGETQYF	TGCGCCAGCAGCTTATCGACTAGCGGGGGAGGAGAGACCCAGTACTTC
TRBV6-5	NA	12	TRBJ2-5	NA	CASSSRRETQYF	TGTGCCAGCAGTTCGAGGCGAGAGACCCAGTACTTC
TRBV27	NA	14	TRBJ2-1	NA	CASTNGNSYNEQFF	TGTGCCAGCACAAACGGAAACTCCTACAATGAGCAGTTCTTC
TRBV5-1	NA	12	TRBJ2-7	NA	CASSIYRGEQYF	TGCGCCAGCAGCATTTATCGGGGGGAGCAGTACTTC
TRBV6-6	NA	14	TRBJ2-7	NA	CASSYRDGGYEQYF	TGTGCCAGCAGTTACCGAGACGGGGGCTACGAGCAGTACTTC
TRBV6-5	NA	15	TRBJ2-5	NA	CASSYSPAGRETQYF	TGTGCCAGCAGTTACTCCCCGGCAGGGAGGGAGACCCAGTACTTC
TRBV5-1	NA	15	TRBJ1-4	once	CASSLATAVNEKLFF	TGCGCCAGCAGCTTGGCAACAGCCGTTAATGAAAAACTGTTTTTT
TRBV29-1	TRBD2	15	TRBJ2-7	NA	CSVVKGRKEGGEQYF	TGCAGCGTTGTGAAGGGGCGCAAGGAGGGAGGGGAGCAGTACTTC
TRBV6-6	NA	16	TRBJ2-1	once	CASSGTRGSSYNEQFF	TGTGCCAGCAGCGGGACACGCGGGAGCTCCTACAATGAGCAGTTCTTC